Listed below are T cell receptor beta chains from one sample, sequenced in a study of metastatic and nonmetastatic thyroid tumors. TCRdb re-analyzed the PCR reads through MiXCR. The table shows around 40,000 clones, with about 18% occurring only once. Sequences were obtained from blood. The receptors were gathered from a male donor with papillary thyroid cancer or a benign thyroid nodule (not recorded which). Some clones in this sample may be carry-over from other donors' samples. Both conserved end residues are part of each CDR3. D genes are given only for firm matches. Not all rows give a size; the values are once, few, many and, for expanded clones, a class.

d_gene,j_gene,abundance,v_gene,CDR3aa,CDR3nt
NA,TRBJ1-1,many,TRBV7-9,CASIPAYPRSDGQNTEAFF,TGTGCCAGCATCCCAGCATACCCGCGATCTGACGGCCAGAACACTGAAGCTTTCTTT
NA,TRBJ2-1,NA,TRBV7-2,CASSLAENNEQFF,TGTGCCAGCAGCTTAGCGGAAAACAATGAGCAGTTCTTC
NA,TRBJ2-1,NA,TRBV11-2,CASSLGAVSEQFF,TGTGCCAGCAGCTTAGGAGCCGTTTCCGAGCAGTTCTTC
NA,TRBJ1-1,NA,TRBV20-1,CSASGGSELALNTEAFF,TGCAGTGCTAGCGGGGGCAGCGAATTGGCTTTGAACACTGAAGCTTTCTTT
TRBD2,TRBJ2-1,many,TRBV5-6,CASSLQAGLTYNEQFF,TGTGCCAGCAGCTTGCAAGCGGGGCTTACCTACAATGAGCAGTTCTTC
TRBD1,TRBJ2-2,many,TRBV10-1,CASSETRQGGGGELFF,TGCGCCAGCAGTGAAACCCGACAGGGGGGCGGCGGGGAGCTGTTTTTT
TRBD1,TRBJ2-3,NA,TRBV5-1,CASSPLGTGGTDTQYF,TGTGCCAGCAGCCCACTTGGGACAGGCGGCACAGATACGCAGTATTTT
NA,TRBJ2-7,NA,TRBV7-9,CASSLDGGLYEQYF,TGTGCCAGCAGCTTAGACGGGGGTCTCTACGAGCAGTACTTC
TRBD1,TRBJ2-1,NA,TRBV12-3/TRBV12-4,CASILMGQGAYEQFF,TGTGCCAGCATTTTAATGGGACAGGGTGCCTATGAGCAGTTCTTC
NA,TRBJ1-1,many,TRBV7-2,CASSLTTNTGAFF,TGTGCCAGCAGCTTAACCACGAACACTGGAGCTTTCTTT
TRBD1,TRBJ1-6,NA,TRBV20-1,CSAWGQPHSPLHF,TGCAGTGCCTGGGGACAGCCTCATTCACCCCTCCACTTT
NA,TRBJ2-2,many,TRBV6-1,CASSWTENTGELFF,TGTGCCAGCAGCTGGACAGAAAACACCGGGGAGCTGTTTTTT
TRBD1,TRBJ1-6,NA,TRBV18,CASSPAGQNNSPLHF,TGTGCCAGCTCACCAGCGGGACAGAATAATTCACCCCTCCACTTT
TRBD1,TRBJ1-6,many,TRBV11-1,CASSEGQGIFVNSPLHF,TGTGCCAGCAGCGAAGGACAGGGTATCTTTGTTAATTCACCCCTCCACTTT
TRBD1,TRBJ1-5,many,TRBV10-2,CASNRQGGNQPQHF,TGCGCCAGCAACAGACAGGGTGGTAATCAGCCCCAGCATTTT
TRBD1,TRBJ2-7,many,TRBV19,CASSFRDRGYEQYF,TGTGCCAGTAGTTTCCGGGACAGGGGGTACGAGCAGTACTTC
NA,TRBJ2-7,few,TRBV12-3/TRBV12-4,CASNLAEGHITYEQYF,TGTGCCAGCAATTTAGCGGAAGGTCACATAACCTACGAGCAGTACTTC
TRBD2,TRBJ2-3,many,TRBV6-4,CASSDSAGGRSDTQYF,TGTGCCAGCAGTGACTCTGCGGGCGGGAGGTCAGATACGCAGTATTTT
NA,TRBJ1-6,many,TRBV6-4,CASSARAQETPLHF,TGTGCCAGCAGTGCCCGGGCTCAGGAGACACCCCTCCACTTT
TRBD2,TRBJ2-7,NA,TRBV11-2,CASSSTGPIGRMYSYEQYF,TGTGCCAGCAGCTCCACAGGTCCAATCGGGAGGATGTATTCCTACGAGCAGTACTTC
NA,TRBJ2-7,many,TRBV20-1,CSAGGGQGGYEQYF,TGCAGTGCTGGGGGGGGGCAGGGTGGGTACGAGCAGTACTTC
NA,TRBJ2-1,many,TRBV9,CASSVVSKYNEQFF,TGTGCCAGCAGCGTAGTGTCCAAGTACAATGAGCAGTTCTTC
NA,TRBJ1-2,many,TRBV12-5,CASGLEGREGYTF,TGTGCTAGTGGTTTAGAAGGGAGGGAGGGCTACACCTTC
TRBD2,TRBJ2-1,many,TRBV6-1,CASSQRPPTSGGNEQFF,TGTGCCAGCAGTCAACGTCCCCCGACTAGCGGGGGCAATGAGCAGTTCTTC
TRBD2,TRBJ2-1,many,TRBV20-1,CSAGSGGNSYNEQFF,TGCAGTGCGGGTAGCGGGGGGAACTCCTACAATGAGCAGTTCTTC